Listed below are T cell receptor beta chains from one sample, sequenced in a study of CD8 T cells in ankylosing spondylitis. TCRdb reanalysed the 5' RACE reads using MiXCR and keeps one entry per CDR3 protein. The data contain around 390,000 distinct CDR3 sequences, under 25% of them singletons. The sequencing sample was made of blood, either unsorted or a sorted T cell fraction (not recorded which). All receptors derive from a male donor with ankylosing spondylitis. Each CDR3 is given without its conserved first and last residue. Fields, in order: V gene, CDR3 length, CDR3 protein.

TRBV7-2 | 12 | ASSPMGSFNEQF
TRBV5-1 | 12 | ASSFWASGNTIY
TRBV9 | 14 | ASSPRGDRSSYEQY
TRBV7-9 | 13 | ASSLVAGGSNEQF
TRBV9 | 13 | ASSVALNNPNIQY
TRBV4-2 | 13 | ASSQEAGLAYEQY
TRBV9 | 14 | ASSGGTSARTDTQY
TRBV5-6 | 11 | ASSLIQISEAF
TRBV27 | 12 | ASTKQGANAEAF
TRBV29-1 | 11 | SVEGEGRDTQY
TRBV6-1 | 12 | ASRRRNSGNTIY
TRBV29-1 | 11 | SVEDLAGGEQY
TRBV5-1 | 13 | ASSSTGGLGGELF
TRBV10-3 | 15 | AISETLTGESSYEQY
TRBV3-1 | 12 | ASSYLAGGNEQY
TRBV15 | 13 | ATSRERQSSTEAF
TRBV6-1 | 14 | ASSEGGGPGFLTQY
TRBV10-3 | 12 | AISVTGLNYGYT
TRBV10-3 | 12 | AISGGDRDYGYT
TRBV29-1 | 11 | SVGGRYTDTQY
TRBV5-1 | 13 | ASSLVWTGTSPLH
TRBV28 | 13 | ASSFPPGSTYEQY
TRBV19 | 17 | ASSIRASGTGSSYNEQF
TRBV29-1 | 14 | SVESGQERNTGELF
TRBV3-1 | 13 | ASSPALNRAYGYT
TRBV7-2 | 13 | ASSLEVRGLTEAF
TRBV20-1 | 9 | SARAINEQY
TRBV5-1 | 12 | ASRLDRGGEKLF
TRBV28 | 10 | ASKTTYNEQF
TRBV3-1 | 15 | ASRLGLAGGLDNEQF
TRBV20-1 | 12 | SARALWPTGELF
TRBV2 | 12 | ASSGPSRTDTQY
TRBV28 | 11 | ASSHHRGRPEF
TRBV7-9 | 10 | ASSRTGHEQF
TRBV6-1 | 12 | ASRPEPGDTEAF
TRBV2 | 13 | ASSGHREANYGYT
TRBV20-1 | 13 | SARATSLAKNIQY
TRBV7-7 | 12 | ASSGAGGHNEQF
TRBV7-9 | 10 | ASSTGTGVLF
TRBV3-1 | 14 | ASSPLLDREFDEQY
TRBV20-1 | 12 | SASRNLRNQPQH